This entry concerns a single TCR beta chain. Its antigen remains unidentified. No base quality information exists; no much larger clone differs at one position. This entry belongs to a study of shared clonotypes between healthy human individuals (TCRdb year 2020). Broadly, across the study: A couple of women and a few men aged 18 to 49 years were included in the cohort. For each donor, CD4 naive and CD4 memory were each given three plates, CD8 naive was given two plates, and CD8 memory was given one plate. To estimate repertoire size and how much clonotype sharing occurs between individuals, the study deeply sequenced the blood TCR repertoires of several healthy adults. Libraries were prepared and TCR repertoires were sequenced by different laboratories using diverse techniques, in order to increase sequencing depth and limit assay-specific biases. Between about 0.9 and 10 billion PBMCs per donor were obtained by leukapheresis.

The donors were healthy, HIV-negative adults with no recently reported acute infections or vaccinations. Every donor was a Caucasian adult residing in Nashville, Tennessee, USA. CD4+ T cells were enriched by magnetic negative selection; naive cells were then positively selected on CD45RA, and the negative fraction formed the memory subset. Blood was collected by leukapheresis, and PBMCs were isolated by Ficoll-Histopaque density gradient centrifugation and then cryopreserved in liquid nitrogen vapor phase. Analytical flow cytometry was used to check the purity and quantity of every magnetically sorted T cell population. Genomic DNA was isolated from each sorted fraction and quantified by UV absorbance on a Nanodrop 2000c. TCR CDR3 regions were amplified from genomic DNA by multiplex PCR using the deep immunoSEQ assay. Extracted genomic DNA from each cell subset was spread evenly across all wells of several immunoSEQ 96-well plates, with each plate serving as a replicate. For sorted subsets, each replicate PCR was loaded with about 0.2 ug genomic DNA, equivalent to approximately 33,000 T cell genomes. The purified libraries were quantified using a Qubit 3.0 fluorometer, sized with a Bioanalyzer 2100, and then quantified again using the KAPA Library Quantification kit. Every immunoSEQ 96-well plate was sequenced on a separate single-read 150-cycle Illumina NextSeq 550 flow cell. Regarding the original processing steps: Because the immunoSEQ output included only junctional sequences and no quality scores, the filtering could not be the same as the filtering used for full-length reads. Sequences were annotated with PyIR, a Python wrapper for IgBLAST v1.9, using IMGT germline references to assign V/J genes and CDR3. Reads were filtered out if the reads had weak V/J assignments (E-value above 1e-6), no CDR3, stop codons, out-of-frame junctions, or ambiguous translated residues. V3J clonotypes were defined by identical inferred V gene, J gene, and CDR3 amino acid sequence. Percentage overlap between repertoires was computed as shared unique clonotypes divided by the size of the smaller repertoire. RTK rarefaction, the Chao1 estimator, and Recon v2.1 estimates of unobserved clonotypes were used to assess repertoire richness. Generation probabilities for all TCRbeta clonotypes obtained by the gDNA method from several donors were computed using OLGA. This immuneACCESS table, as held by TCRdb, lists in-frame sequences with V and J called but not all clones. Of the missing ones, under half trace to an unresolved V gene in checked studies; the others have no known cause. From that table come the V and J calls and clone size; the DNA was used to work out D and trimming. For this sample there are about 680,000 clones; about three quarters appear just once. About 1.7% of the sample belongs to the ten largest clones.

The investigation overall reported the following: Rarefaction of sorted-subset datasets indicated incomplete sequencing despite the large sequencing depth. Because the study included only a small number of donors, the genetic and exposure-history diversity represented was limited. Across a few donors, 5% to 6% of naive CD4, approximately 4% of naive CD8, 2.3% of memory CD4, and over 0.35% of memory CD8 clonotypes were shared. Higher generation probabilities were observed for clonotypes shared by all four sorted-subset donors than for non-shared clonotypes. Estimated clonotype richness was generally larger for naive than for memory subsets. Based on pairwise subsampling, the degree of clonotype sharing among donors was expected to be affected by sequencing depth. Only blood was sampled, and tissue TCR repertoires likely differ from those in blood.

From cysteine to phenylalanine, the CDR3 is 13 amino acids long. This entry keeps only the CDR3 DNA: 39 bases, framed from base 1. V gives up 4 bases and J gives up 6 bases, and the segment between their germline ends measures 11 bases. CDR1 LNHDA and CDR2 SQIVND were looked up in the germline V gene (reference sequence). Input material: memory CD4+ T cells sorted from blood. The label giving this sample's cell subset or site can be read as: CD45RA-negative fraction. Recombination joined TRBV19 with TRBJ2-3, with no reliable assignment of the D segment. The clonotype was recovered from a woman aged 25 to 39 in good health. The DNA sequence is as follows: TGTGCCAGTAGTAATTCAGGCTCCGATACGCAGTATTTT. Its translation is CASSNSGSDTQYF.